This T cell receptor (beta chain) was sequenced in a study of PD-L1 blockade in urothelial cancer. Study overall: Blood underwent analysis 3 weeks (second dose) and 6 weeks after treatment began.

V was clipped by 1 base and J by 5 bases; unmatched bases: 6. This CDR3 region has 17 residues. Germline CDR1 reads KGHSH; CDR2 reads LQKENI. Here immunoSEQ multiplex PCR was the method, and the copy in TCRdb shows in-frame clones only, minus some. The sample lists more than 30,000 clones; 80% to 90% were seen once. The TCR was taken from a man aged 55 to 70 with urothelial cancer. The material was PBMCs, obtained around atezolizumab (anti-PD-L1) treatment. V usage is TRBV18 and J usage is TRBJ1-6; 9 bases are a match to TRBD1. CDR3 in DNA: TGTGCCAGCTCACCACAGCCGGGACAGGGTAATAATTCACCCCTCCACTTT. This gives the protein CASSPQPGQGNNSPLHF.